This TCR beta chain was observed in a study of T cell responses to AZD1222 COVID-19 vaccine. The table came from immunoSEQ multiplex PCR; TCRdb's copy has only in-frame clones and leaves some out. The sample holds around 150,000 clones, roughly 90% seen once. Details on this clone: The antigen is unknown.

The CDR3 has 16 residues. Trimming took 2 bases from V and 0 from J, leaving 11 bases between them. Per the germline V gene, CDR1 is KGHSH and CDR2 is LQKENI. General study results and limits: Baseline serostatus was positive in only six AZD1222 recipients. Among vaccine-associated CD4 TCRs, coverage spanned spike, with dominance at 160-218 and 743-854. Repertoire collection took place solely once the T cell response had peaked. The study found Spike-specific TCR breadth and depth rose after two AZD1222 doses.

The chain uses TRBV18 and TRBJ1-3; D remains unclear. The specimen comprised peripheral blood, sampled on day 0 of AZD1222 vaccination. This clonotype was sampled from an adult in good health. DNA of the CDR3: TGTGCCAGCTCACCAGTGGGCACAGACTCTGGAAACACCATATATTTT. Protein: CASSPVGTDSGNTIYF.